These 6 T cell receptor beta chains share one sample of origin, sequenced in a study of T cell responses to AZD1222 COVID-19 vaccine. The repertoire was sequenced with immunoSEQ multiplex PCR; TCRdb's copy has only in-frame clones and lacks some. The sample holds 100,000 to 150,000 clones; 75% to 95% are singletons and the top ten take approximately 2.1%. This specimen consisted of peripheral blood, obtained 28 days after the second AZD1222 dose. The origin of the receptors is an adult who received the AZD1222 COVID-19 vaccine.

The chain uses TRBV6-4 and TRBJ2-2; 7 bases fit TRBD2. Germline CDR1 MRHNA, CDR2 SNTAGT. The length of the CDR3 is 15 residues. After removal of 7 bases from V and 6 bases from J, the junction contained 11 bases not matched to a gene. The CDR3 reads CASTRDYAEPGELFF. The CDR3 DNA follows: TGTGCCAGCACCCGGGACTATGCGGAACCCGGGGAGCTGTTTTTT.

The chain joins TRBV10-3 to TRBJ1-2; 9 bases line up with TRBD1. The germline V gene encodes CDR1 ENHRY and CDR2 SYGVKD. V gave up 3 bases and J gave up 2 bases; unmatched junction bases: 4. CDR3 length equals 15 residues. The CDR3 bases are TGTGCCATCAGTGAAGGGACAGGGCCAAACTATGGCTACACCTTC. This codes for CAISEGTGPNYGYTF.

J is TRBJ2-3 and V is TRBV6-5; TRBD2 agrees at 15 bases. This CDR3 is built from 15 residues. V trimming: 9 bases; J trimming: 9 bases; junction bases outside the gene matches: 10. Germline lookup yields CDR1 MNHEY and CDR2 SVGAGI. This chain's CDR3 is CASRLPGLAGGTQYF. CDR3 in DNA: TGTGCCAGTCGCCTTCCGGGACTAGCGGGGGGAACGCAGTATTTT.

This clone was found a few times. The CDR3 coding sequence is TGTGCCAGCAGCCCGGACAGGGACACCGGGGAGCTGTTTTTT. Translated: CASSPDRDTGELFF. This rearrangement joins TRBV11-2 to TRBJ2-2, with 8 nucleotides matching TRBD1. J was trimmed by 3 bases and V by 5 bases; bases with no gene match: 2. Germline assignment: CDR1 SGHAT and CDR2 FQNNGV. The CDR3 sequence is 14 residues long. The whole variable domain, remainder taken from reference TRBV11-2 and TRBJ2-2, is EAGVAQSPRYKIIEKRQSVAFWCNPISGHATLYWYQQILGQGPKLLIQFQNNGVVDDSQLPKDRFSAERLKGVDSTLKIQPAKLEDSAVYLCASSPDRDTGELFFGEGSRLTVL.

In this sample, this clone turned up once. The rearrangement joins TRBV30 to TRBJ2-7; D possibly corresponds to TRBD1 (5 bases). The germline V gene has CDR1 GTSNPN and CDR2 SVGIG (reference sequence). The CDR3 loop spans 12 amino acids. The germline V and J ends were trimmed by 0 bases and 10 bases, with 13 bases remaining between them. The CDR3 nucleotides read TGTGCCTGGAGTGTTGGTAGAACAGGCCAGTACTTC. This translates into CAWSVGRTGQYF.

V gene TRBV12-5 combines with J gene TRBJ1-2; maybe TRBD1 (5 bases). This CDR3 spans 17 amino acids. Germline V lookup: CDR1 LGHNT, CDR2 FRNRAP. V was trimmed by 2 bases and J by 3 bases, leaving 19 bases between them. CDR3 in amino acids: CASGLNRDARLHYGYTF. DNA of the CDR3: TGTGCTAGTGGTTTGAACCGGGACGCCCGCCTTCACTATGGCTACACCTTC.